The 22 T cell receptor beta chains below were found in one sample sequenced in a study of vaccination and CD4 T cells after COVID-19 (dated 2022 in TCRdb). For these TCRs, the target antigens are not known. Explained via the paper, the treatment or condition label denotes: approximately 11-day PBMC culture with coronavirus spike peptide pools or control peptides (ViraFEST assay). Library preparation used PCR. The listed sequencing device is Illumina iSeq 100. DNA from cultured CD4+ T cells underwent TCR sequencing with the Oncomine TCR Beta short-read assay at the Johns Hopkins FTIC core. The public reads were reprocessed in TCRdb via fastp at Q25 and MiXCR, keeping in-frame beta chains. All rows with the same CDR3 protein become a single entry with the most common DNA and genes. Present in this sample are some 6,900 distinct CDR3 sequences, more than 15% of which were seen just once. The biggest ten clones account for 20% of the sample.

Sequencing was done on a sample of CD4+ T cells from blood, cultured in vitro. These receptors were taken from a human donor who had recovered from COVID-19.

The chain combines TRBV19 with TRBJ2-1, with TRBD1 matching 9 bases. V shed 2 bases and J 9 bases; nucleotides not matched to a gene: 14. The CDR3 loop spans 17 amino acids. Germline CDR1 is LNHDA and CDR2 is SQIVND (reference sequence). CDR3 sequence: CASSILSGQGERAEQFF. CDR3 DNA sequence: TGTGCCAGTAGTATACTGTCGGGACAGGGTGAACGGGCTGAGCAGTTCTTC.

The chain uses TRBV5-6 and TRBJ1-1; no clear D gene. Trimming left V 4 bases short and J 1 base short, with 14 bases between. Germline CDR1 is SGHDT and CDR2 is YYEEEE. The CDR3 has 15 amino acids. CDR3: CASSPSLGRNTEAFF. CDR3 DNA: TGTGCCAGCAGCCCTAGCCTCGGCAGGAACACTGAAGCTTTCTTT.

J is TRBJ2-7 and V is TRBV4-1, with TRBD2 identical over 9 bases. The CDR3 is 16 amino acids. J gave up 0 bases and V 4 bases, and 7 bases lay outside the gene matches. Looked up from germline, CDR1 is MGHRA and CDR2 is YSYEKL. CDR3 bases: TGCGCCAGCAGCCGGGAGACTAGCGGCCGCTCCTACGAGCAGTACTTC. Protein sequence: CASSRETSGRSYEQYF.

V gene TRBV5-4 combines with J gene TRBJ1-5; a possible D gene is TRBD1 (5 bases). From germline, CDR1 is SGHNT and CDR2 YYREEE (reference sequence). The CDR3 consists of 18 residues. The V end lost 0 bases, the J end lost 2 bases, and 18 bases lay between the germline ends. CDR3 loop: CASSLARATTSGNQPQHF. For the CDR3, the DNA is TGTGCCAGCAGCTTGGCCAGGGCTACCACCAGTGGCAATCAGCCCCAGCATTTT.

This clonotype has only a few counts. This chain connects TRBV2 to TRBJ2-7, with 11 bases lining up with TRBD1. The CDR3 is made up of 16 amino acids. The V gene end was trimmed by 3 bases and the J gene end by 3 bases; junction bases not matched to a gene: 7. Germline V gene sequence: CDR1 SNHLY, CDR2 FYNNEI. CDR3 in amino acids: CASSDRLGTGGYEQYF. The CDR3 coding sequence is TGTGCCAGCAGTGACAGGCTAGGGACAGGGGGCTACGAGCAGTACTTC.

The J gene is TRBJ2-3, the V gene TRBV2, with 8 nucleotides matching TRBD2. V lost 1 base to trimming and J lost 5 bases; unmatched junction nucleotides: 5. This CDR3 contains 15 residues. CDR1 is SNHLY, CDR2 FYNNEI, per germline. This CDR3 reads CASSEEVAGKDTQYF. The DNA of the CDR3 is TGTGCCAGCAGTGAAGAGGTAGCGGGGAAAGATACGCAGTATTTT.

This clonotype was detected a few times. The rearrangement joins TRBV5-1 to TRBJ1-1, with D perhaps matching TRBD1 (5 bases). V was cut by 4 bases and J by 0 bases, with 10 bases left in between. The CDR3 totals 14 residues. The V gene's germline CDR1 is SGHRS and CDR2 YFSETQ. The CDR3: CASSADSVNTEAFF. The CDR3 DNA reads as TGCGCCAGCAGCGCCGACAGCGTGAACACTGAAGCTTTCTTT.

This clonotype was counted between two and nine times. CDR3: CASSLPPGGTTYEQYF. CDR3 nucleotide sequence: TGTGCCAGCAGCTTACCCCCCGGGGGGACGACCTACGAGCAGTACTTC. The chain combines TRBV7-2 with TRBJ2-7; 7 bases line up with TRBD2. CDR1 and CDR2 from the germline V gene are SGHTA and FQGNSA. The length of the CDR3 is 16 residues. With 2 bases clipped from V and 2 bases from J, the junction kept 9 bases outside the gene matches.

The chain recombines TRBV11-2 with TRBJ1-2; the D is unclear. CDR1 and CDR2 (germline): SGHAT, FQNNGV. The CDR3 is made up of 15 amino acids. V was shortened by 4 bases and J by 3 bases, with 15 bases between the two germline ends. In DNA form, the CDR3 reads TGTGCCAGCAGCTCCCCGGCCGGGAAGGACTATGGCTACACCTTC. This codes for CASSSPAGKDYGYTF. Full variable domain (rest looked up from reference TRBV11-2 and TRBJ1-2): EAGVAQSPRYKIIEKRQSVAFWCNPISGHATLYWYQQILGQGPKLLIQFQNNGVVDDSQLPKDRFSAERLKGVDSTLKIQPAKLEDSAVYLCASSSPAGKDYGYTFGSGTRLTVV.

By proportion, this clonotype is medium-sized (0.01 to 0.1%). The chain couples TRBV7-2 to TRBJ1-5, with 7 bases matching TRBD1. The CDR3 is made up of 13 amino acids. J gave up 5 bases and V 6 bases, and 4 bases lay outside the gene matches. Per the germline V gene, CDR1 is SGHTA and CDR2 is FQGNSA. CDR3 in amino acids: CASSNRGDQPQHF. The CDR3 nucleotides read TGTGCCAGCAGTAACAGGGGAGATCAGCCCCAGCATTTT. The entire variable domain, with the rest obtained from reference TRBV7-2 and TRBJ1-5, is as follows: GAGVSQSPSNKVTEKGKDVELRCDPISGHTALYWYRQSLGQGLEFLIYFQGNSAPDKSGLPSDRFSAERTGGSVSTLTIQRTQQEDSAVYLCASSNRGDQPQHFGDGTRLSIL.

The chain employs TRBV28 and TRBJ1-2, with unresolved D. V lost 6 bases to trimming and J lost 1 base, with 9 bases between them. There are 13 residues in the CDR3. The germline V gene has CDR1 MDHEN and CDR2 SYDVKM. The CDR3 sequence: CASRPRNNYGYTF. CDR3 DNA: TGTGCCAGCAGACCCAGGAATAACTATGGCTACACCTTC.

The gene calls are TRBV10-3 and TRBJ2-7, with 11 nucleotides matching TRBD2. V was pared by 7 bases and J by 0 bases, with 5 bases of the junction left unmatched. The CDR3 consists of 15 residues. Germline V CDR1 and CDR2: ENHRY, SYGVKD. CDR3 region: CAIKPSGRPSYEQYF. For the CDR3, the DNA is TGTGCCATCAAACCTAGCGGGAGGCCCTCCTACGAGCAGTACTTC.

CDR3 sequence: CAVRDSNSNQPQHF. CDR3 nucleotide sequence: TGTGCCGTCAGGGACAGCAATAGCAATCAGCCCCAGCATTTT. This chain joins TRBV30 and TRBJ1-5; 7 positions match TRBD1. Trimming cost V 8 bases and J 0 bases; bases outside gene matches: 7. Germline V lookup: CDR1 GTSNPN, CDR2 SVGIG (reference sequence). CDR3 size: 14 residues.

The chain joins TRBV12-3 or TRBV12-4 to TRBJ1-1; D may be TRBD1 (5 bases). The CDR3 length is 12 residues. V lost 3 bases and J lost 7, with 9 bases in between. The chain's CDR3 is CASSFRGGEAFF. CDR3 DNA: TGTGCCAGCAGTTTTCGGGGGGGTGAAGCTTTCTTT.

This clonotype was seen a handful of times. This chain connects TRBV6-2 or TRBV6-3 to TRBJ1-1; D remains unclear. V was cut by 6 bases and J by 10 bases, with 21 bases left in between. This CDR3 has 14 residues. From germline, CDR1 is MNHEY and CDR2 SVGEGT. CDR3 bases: TGTGCCAGCAGCAGGACGGTTTTGGATGTAGGAGCTTTCTTT. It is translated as CASSRTVLDVGAFF.

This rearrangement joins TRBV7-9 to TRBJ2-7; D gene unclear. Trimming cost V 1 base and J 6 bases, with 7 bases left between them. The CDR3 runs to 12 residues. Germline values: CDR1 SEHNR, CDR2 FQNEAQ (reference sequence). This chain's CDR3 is CASSLEVGEQYF. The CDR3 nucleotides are TGTGCCAGCAGCTTAGAGGTCGGCGAGCAGTACTTC.

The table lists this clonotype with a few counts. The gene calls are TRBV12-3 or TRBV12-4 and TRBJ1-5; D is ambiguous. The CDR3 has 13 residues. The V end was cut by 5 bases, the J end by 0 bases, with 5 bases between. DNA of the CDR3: TGTGCCAGCAGTACGGATAGCAATCAGCCCCAGCATTTT. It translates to CASSTDSNQPQHF.

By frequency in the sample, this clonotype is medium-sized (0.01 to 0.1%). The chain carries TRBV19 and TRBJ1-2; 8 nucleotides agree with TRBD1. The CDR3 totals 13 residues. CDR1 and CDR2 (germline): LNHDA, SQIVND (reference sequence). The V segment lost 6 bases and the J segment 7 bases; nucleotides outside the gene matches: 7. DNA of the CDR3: TGTGCCAGTAGCCAGACAGGGGTCGGTGGCTACACCTTC. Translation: CASSQTGVGGYTF.

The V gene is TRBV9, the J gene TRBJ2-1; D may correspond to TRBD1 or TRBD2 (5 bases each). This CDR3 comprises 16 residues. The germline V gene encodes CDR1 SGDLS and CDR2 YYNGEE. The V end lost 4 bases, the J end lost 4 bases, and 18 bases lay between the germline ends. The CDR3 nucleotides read TGTGCCAGCAGCCCCCGAGGGGCTACCCGATACAATGAGCAGTTCTTC. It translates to CASSPRGATRYNEQFF.

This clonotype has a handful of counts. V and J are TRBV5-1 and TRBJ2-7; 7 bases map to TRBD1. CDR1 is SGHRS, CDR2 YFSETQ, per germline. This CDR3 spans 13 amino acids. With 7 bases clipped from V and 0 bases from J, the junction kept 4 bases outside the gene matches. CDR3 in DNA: TGCGCCAGCTCGACAGGGAGCTCCTACGAGCAGTACTTC. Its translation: CASSTGSSYEQYF.

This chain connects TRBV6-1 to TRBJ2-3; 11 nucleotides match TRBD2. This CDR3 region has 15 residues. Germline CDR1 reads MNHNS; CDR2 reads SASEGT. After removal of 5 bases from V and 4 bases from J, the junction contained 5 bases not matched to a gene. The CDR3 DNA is TGTGCCAGCAGTCTTAGCGGGAGGGCCCCAGATACGCAGTATTTT. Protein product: CASSLSGRAPDTQYF.

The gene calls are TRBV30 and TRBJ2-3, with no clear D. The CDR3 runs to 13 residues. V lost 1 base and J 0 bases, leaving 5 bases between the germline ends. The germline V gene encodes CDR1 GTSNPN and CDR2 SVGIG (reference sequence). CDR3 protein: CAWSGRSTDTQYF. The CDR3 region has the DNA TGTGCCTGGAGTGGTAGAAGCACAGATACGCAGTATTTT.